What follows are 31 T cell receptor beta chains derived from one specimen sequenced in a study of cytomegalovirus exposure and HLA in healthy donors. PCR employed 60 Vbeta and 13 Jbeta primers. TCRdb's table, derived via immunoSEQ multiplex PCR, lists solely in-frame clones and lacks some. This table has fewer than 100,000 clones, about 80% appearing once. The sequenced material came from PBMCs. The receptors come from a female donor in good health and CMV-seronegative.

The V gene is TRBV2, the J gene TRBJ2-5, with TRBD2 matching over 7 bases. CDR3 length: 14 amino acids. CDR1 is SNHLY and CDR2 is FYNNEI in the germline V gene. Trimming at V came to 3 bases and at J to 0 bases, leaving 1 base not matched to a gene. DNA for the CDR3: TGTGCCAGCAGTGACGGGAGGTACCAAGAGACCCAGTACTTC. This codes for CASSDGRYQETQYF.

This sequence joins TRBV15 and TRBJ1-2, with D maybe TRBD1 (6 bases). Per the germline V gene, CDR1 is LNHNV and CDR2 is YYDKDF (reference sequence). Trimming took 3 bases from V and 4 from J, leaving 15 bases between them. CDR3 size: 15 residues. The CDR3 spells CATSSAVRGGYGYTF. As DNA, the CDR3 is TGTGCCACCAGCAGTGCCGTTCGAGGGGGCTATGGCTACACCTTC.

This chain joins TRBV6-6 and TRBJ2-7, with 7 bases lining up with TRBD1. The CDR3 sequence is 16 residues long. CDR1 MNHNY and CDR2 SVGAGI come from the germline V gene (reference sequence). The V gene end was trimmed by 5 bases and the J gene end by 5 bases; junction bases not matched to a gene: 15. CDR3 coding DNA: TGTGCCAGCAGTGCTTACAGGGGTCCCTTGGAGAACGAGCAGTACTTC. This translates into CASSAYRGPLENEQYF.

The CDR3 coding sequence is TGCGCCAGCAGTCCGAAACGACAGGGTGGAGGAGATACGCAGTATTTT. It encodes CASSPKRQGGGDTQYF. J is TRBJ2-3 and V is TRBV23-1, with TRBD1 matching 7 bases. TRBV23-1 has ORF status, its function being uncertain. The CDR3 is 16 residues long. Trimming removed 4 bases from V and 5 bases from J; junction bases left unmatched: 12.

The chain has TRBV19 and TRBJ2-2, with 7 bases matching TRBD1. The CDR3 is 15 residues long. The V gene's germline CDR1 is LNHDA and CDR2 SQIVND (reference sequence). With V trimmed by 6 bases and J by 4 bases, 8 bases remained unmatched. Here the CDR3 reads CASRNLRGPTGELFF. In DNA form, the CDR3 reads TGTGCCAGTAGAAATCTGAGGGGGCCCACCGGGGAGCTGTTTTTT.

This rearrangement joins TRBV14 to TRBJ1-4; D is perhaps TRBD1 (5 bases). CDR3 size: 16 residues. Trimming took off 4 bases at V and 8 bases at J, with 20 bases between the two ends. Germline V gene data show CDR1 as SGHDN and CDR2 as FVKESK. CDR3 DNA: TGTGCCAGCAGCCTGAGCGGGGACCGATTAGAGGAAAAACTGTTTTTT. Protein sequence: CASSLSGDRLEEKLFF.

CDR3 DNA: TGTGCCAGCAGGGGACAGGAGGTGACCGGGGAGCTGTTTTTT. It translates to CASRGQEVTGELFF. The chain uses TRBV28 and TRBJ2-2; 8 bases are shared with TRBD1. The J segment lost 5 bases and the V segment lost 6 bases, leaving 5 bases of the junction unmatched. CDR3 size: 14 residues. Germline V gene data show CDR1 as MDHEN and CDR2 as SYDVKM. Based on the CDR3 plus reference TRBV28 and TRBJ2-2, the full variable domain is DVKVTQSSRYLVKRTGEKVFLECVQDMDHENMFWYRQDPGLGLRLIYFSYDVKMKEKGDIPEGYSVSREKKERFSLILESASTNQTSMYLCASRGQEVTGELFFGEGSRLTVL.

The V gene is TRBV4-3, the J gene TRBJ2-1; 7 nucleotides agree with TRBD1. V shed 4 bases and J 4 bases; nucleotides not matched to a gene: 13. Germline CDR1 and CDR2: LGHNA and YSLEER. CDR3 length equals 17 residues. CDR3 loop: CASSRGIPGTEYNEQFF. In DNA form, the CDR3 reads TGCGCCAGCAGCCGAGGAATCCCCGGGACAGAGTACAATGAGCAGTTCTTC.

J is TRBJ1-2 and V is TRBV2, with D uncertain. The CDR3 runs to 11 residues. The germline V gene has CDR1 SNHLY and CDR2 FYNNEI. With 7 bases removed from V and 8 bases from J, the gap between germline ends came to 11 bases. CDR3 amino acids: CASTPRKGYTF. The CDR3, as DNA: TGTGCCAGCACCCCGAGGAAGGGCTACACCTTC.

This chain uses TRBV4-1 with TRBJ2-7, with TRBD2 matching 9 bases. Germline V gene data show CDR1 as MGHRA and CDR2 as YSYEKL. The V gene end was trimmed by 4 bases and the J gene end by 3 bases; junction bases not matched to a gene: 10. The CDR3 contains 16 residues. The CDR3 DNA follows: TGCGCCAGCAGCCTTCAGGCGGGGGGGACTCTCTACGAGCAGTACTTC. This encodes CASSLQAGGTLYEQYF.

V gene TRBV6-1 combines with J gene TRBJ1-4; unclear D gene. Trimming left V 2 bases short and J 0 bases short, with 7 bases between. Germline V CDR1 and CDR2: MNHNS, SASEGT. CDR3 length: 15 amino acids. This CDR3 reads CASSEFTATNEKLFF. CDR3 nucleotides: TGTGCCAGCAGTGAATTCACAGCAACTAATGAAAAACTGTTTTTT.

The CDR3 DNA follows: TGTGCCAGCAGCTTAGAACAGCCCCCATCCTACGAGCAGTACTTC. Residues: CASSLEQPPSYEQYF. The chain employs TRBV7-2 and TRBJ2-7; unclear D gene. Trimming took 1 base from V and 1 from J, leaving 11 bases between them. Germline CDR1 and CDR2: SGHTA and FQGNSA. This CDR3 contains 15 residues.

The V gene is TRBV5-1, the J gene TRBJ2-7; weak D call: TRBD2 (6 bases). The germline CDR1 and CDR2 sequences are SGHRS and YFSETQ. There are 13 residues in the CDR3. The germline V and J ends were trimmed by 4 bases and 3 bases, with 11 bases remaining between them. The CDR3 here is CASSETSVYEQYF. The CDR3 coding sequence is TGCGCCAGCAGCGAGACTAGTGTCTACGAGCAGTACTTC.

The V and J genes are TRBV23-1 and TRBJ2-7, with 12 bases that match TRBD1. TRBV23-1 is placed among ORFs of uncertain function. The CDR3 is made up of 16 amino acids. The ends lost 4 bases at V and 3 bases at J; junction bases unmatched: 7. CDR3 region: CASSRRGTGGFYEQYF. CDR3 in DNA: TGCGCCAGCAGTCGCCGAGGGACAGGGGGCTTCTACGAGCAGTACTTC.

The chain employs TRBV30 and TRBJ2-3, with D maybe TRBD2 (6 bases). Trimming cost V 6 bases and J 0 bases, with 13 bases left between them. This CDR3 spans 14 amino acids. Germline lookup yields CDR1 GTSNPN and CDR2 SVGIG (reference sequence). CDR3 nucleotides: TGTGCCTGTTTGGCGGGGACTAGCACAGATACGCAGTATTTT. It translates to CACLAGTSTDTQYF.

The V call is TRBV25-1, the J call TRBJ1-3, with a weak D call TRBD1 (5 bases). The CDR3 extends over 16 amino acids. Germline values: CDR1 MGHDK, CDR2 SYGVNS. The V end lost 5 bases, the J end lost 4 bases, and 18 bases lay between the germline ends. CDR3 sequence reads: CASSRGGTPPGNTIYF. For the CDR3, the DNA is TGTGCCAGCAGTCGTGGCGGGACGCCACCCGGAAACACCATATATTTT.

The chain joins TRBV28 to TRBJ2-7, with D perhaps matching TRBD2 (5 bases). The CDR3 extends over 22 amino acids. Germline loops: CDR1 MDHEN, CDR2 SYDVKM. V was shortened by 5 bases and J by 1 base, with 36 bases between the two germline ends. CDR3 DNA: TGTGCCAGCAGTGTACTAGGAGGTCAGCCCCGAGCTGCTCTTAGGAGGTCCTACGAGCAGTACTTC. Translating gives CASSVLGGQPRAALRRSYEQYF.

There are a few counts of this clone. The rearrangement uses TRBV15 and TRBJ1-6, with 7 nucleotides matching TRBD1. The CDR3 consists of 16 residues. J gave up 9 bases and V 3 bases, and 11 bases lay outside the gene matches. The germline gives CDR1 LNHNV, CDR2 YYDKDF (reference sequence). CDR3 loop: CATSRSTGRRISPLHF. In DNA form, the CDR3 reads TGTGCCACCAGCAGGTCGACAGGGAGAAGGATTTCACCCCTCCACTTT.

The chain is built from TRBV29-1 and TRBJ2-3, with 8 positions matching TRBD2. Germline trimming cut 3 bases from V and 2 bases from J; bases unmatched to any gene: 1. Germline CDR1 reads SQVTM; CDR2 reads ANQGSEA. The length of the CDR3 is 13 residues. The CDR3 spells CSVDSGNTDTQYF. The DNA for the CDR3 is TGCAGCGTTGATAGCGGGAACACAGATACGCAGTATTTT.

The CDR3 sequence: CASSQTLAEGGYNEQFF. As DNA, the CDR3 is TGCGCCAGCAGCCAAACACTAGCGGAAGGGGGCTACAATGAGCAGTTCTTC. V is TRBV4-1 and J is TRBJ2-1; 8 bases align to TRBD2. CDR3 length: 17 amino acids. V lost 2 bases and J lost 3; bases outside the gene matches: 9. Germline V lookup: CDR1 MGHRA, CDR2 YSYEKL.

The chain joins TRBV6-5 to TRBJ1-5; a possible D gene is TRBD1 (5 bases). The CDR3 contains 14 residues. Trimming took off 0 bases at V and 5 bases at J, with 8 bases between the two ends. Germline CDR1 and CDR2: MNHEY and SVGAGI. This chain's CDR3 is CASSYSGADQPQHF. The CDR3 DNA reads TGTGCCAGCAGTTACTCAGGGGCGGATCAGCCCCAGCATTTT.

The chain is built from TRBV7-9 and TRBJ1-3; possible D gene TRBD1, 6 bases. The length of the CDR3 is 15 residues. Trimming took off 5 bases at V and 4 bases at J, with 15 bases between the two ends. Germline CDR1 is SEHNR and CDR2 is FQNEAQ (reference sequence). DNA of the CDR3: TGTGCCAGCAGCAAAGGGGGGGGCGCCGGAAACACCATATATTTT. This codes for CASSKGGGAGNTIYF.

V and J are TRBV6-5 and TRBJ2-7; maybe TRBD1 (5 bases). Trimming cost V 10 bases and J 2 bases, with 15 bases left between them. CDR1 and CDR2 (germline): MNHEY, SVGAGI. CDR3 length: 13 residues. CDR3 DNA: TGTGCCACGCGCATCGACAGTACCTACGAGCAGTACTTC. As protein: CATRIDSTYEQYF.

The chain joins TRBV27 to TRBJ2-7, with 8 bases fitting TRBD1. Germline values: CDR1 MNHEY, CDR2 SMNVEV (reference sequence). The CDR3 consists of 15 residues. The ends lost 0 bases at V and 3 bases at J; junction bases unmatched: 4. The CDR3 here is CASSLSRTGIYEQYF. The CDR3 nucleotides read TGTGCCAGCAGTTTATCCCGGACAGGGATCTACGAGCAGTACTTC.

The count of this clone is one. This chain connects TRBV6-5 to TRBJ2-5, with D possibly matching TRBD2 (7 bases). V dropped 6 bases and J dropped 4 bases, with 12 bases sitting between them. The CDR3 runs 13 residues. Per germline, CDR1 MNHEY and CDR2 SVGAGI. CDR3 residues: CASSFGGAETQYF. For the CDR3, the DNA is TGTGCCAGCAGCTTTGGGGGGGCAGAGACCCAGTACTTC.

This clone came up a few times. This rearrangement joins TRBV4-3 to TRBJ2-1, with 9 bases lining up with TRBD1. The CDR3 consists of 15 residues. V trimming: 4 bases; J trimming: 4 bases; junction bases outside the gene matches: 5. The germline V gene encodes CDR1 LGHNA and CDR2 YSLEER. The CDR3: CASSRTGTGYNEQFF. As DNA, the CDR3 is TGCGCCAGCAGCCGCACCGGGACAGGGTACAATGAGCAGTTCTTC.

This clone was counted only a few times. The chain is built from TRBV18 and TRBJ1-1; TRBD1 might be the D (5 bases). V was shortened by 6 bases and J by 0 bases, with 14 bases between the two germline ends. CDR1 is KGHSH and CDR2 is LQKENI in the germline V gene. The CDR3 runs to 15 residues. This CDR3 reads CASSPGVSMNTEAFF. In nucleotides, the CDR3 is TGTGCCAGCTCCCCGGGGGTTAGTATGAACACTGAAGCTTTCTTT.

CDR3 loop: CAWSVNFLRTEAFF. The CDR3 DNA sequence: TGTGCCTGGAGTGTAAATTTTTTGCGGACTGAAGCTTTCTTT. The chain uses TRBV30 and TRBJ1-1; D uncertain. There are 14 residues in the CDR3. V was trimmed by 0 bases and J by 5 bases, leaving 13 bases between them. The germline gives CDR1 GTSNPN, CDR2 SVGIG (reference sequence).

The J gene is TRBJ2-7, the V gene TRBV6-5; weak D call: TRBD1 (5 bases). V was pared by 4 bases and J by 3 bases, with 10 bases between. CDR1 and CDR2 (germline): MNHEY, SVGAGI. The CDR3 contains 13 residues. The CDR3 DNA reads as TGTGCCAGCAGTTCTCCAGGGTTCTACGAGCAGTACTTC. Encoded protein: CASSSPGFYEQYF.

V is TRBV18 and J is TRBJ2-3; D perhaps matches TRBD1 (6 bases). Germline values: CDR1 KGHSH, CDR2 LQKENI. The V end was cut by 10 bases, the J end by 1 base, with 15 bases between. CDR3 size: 14 residues. This CDR3 is CATQGSPGTDTQYF. CDR3 DNA: TGTGCCACCCAGGGGTCTCCTGGCACAGATACGCAGTATTTT.

This clone showed up just a few times. This chain joins TRBV6-5 and TRBJ2-3; perhaps TRBD1 as D (6 bases). Trimming cost V 6 bases and J 4 bases, with 17 bases left between them. Germline lookup yields CDR1 MNHEY and CDR2 SVGAGI. The CDR3 covers 15 residues. The CDR3 coding sequence is TGTGCCAGCAGGATGGGGGCGCTTCCTCCAGATACGCAGTATTTT. Protein product: CASRMGALPPDTQYF.